A single sample is the source of the 11 T cell receptor beta chains below, sequenced in a study of T cell responses to AZD1222 COVID-19 vaccine (dated by TCRdb to the early 2020s). Library preparation used the immunoSEQ multiplex PCR assay. This immuneACCESS table, as held by TCRdb, lists in-frame sequences with V and J called but not all clones. Of the missing ones, under half trace to an unresolved V gene in checked studies; the others have no known cause. Within this sample are about 120,000 clones, with roughly 82% of them counted one time only. The biggest ten clones account for roughly a quarter of the sample. This sample's time point label indicates: about 28 days (+/-7) after the second vaccine dose. The sequencing used peripheral blood, collected 28 days after the second AZD1222 dose. The origin of the receptors is an adult who received the AZD1222 COVID-19 vaccine.

Ten or more counts support this clone. This chain links TRBV5-1 with TRBJ2-5; no definite D call. V lost 7 bases and J lost 1, with 17 bases in between. The CDR3 has 15 residues. CDR1 is SGHRS, CDR2 YFSETQ, per germline. The CDR3 sequence is CASRTDPSFQETQYF. The CDR3 coding sequence is TGCGCCAGCCGTACGGACCCTTCATTCCAAGAGACCCAGTACTTC.

CDR3 coding DNA: TGTGCCAGTAGTATGTCCGGCAGGGCTGGGGCCAACGTCCTGACTTTC. Residues: CASSMSGRAGANVLTF. The chain uses TRBV19 and TRBJ2-6, with D tentatively TRBD1 (5 bases). The V and J ends lost 3 bases and 2 bases respectively, with 11 bases between them. Germline loops: CDR1 LNHDA, CDR2 SQIVND (reference sequence). The CDR3 spans 16 residues.

The V call is TRBV7-3, the J call TRBJ2-3, with no clear D. The CDR3 covers 14 residues. Looked up from germline, CDR1 is SGHTA and CDR2 is FQGTGA. Trimming took off 2 bases at V and 4 bases at J, with 10 bases between the two ends. CDR3 nucleotide sequence: TGTGCCAGCAGCTTAGGCTACTCCCCAGATACGCAGTATTTT. It codes for CASSLGYSPDTQYF.

This clone was counted a single time. V gene TRBV7-9 combines with J gene TRBJ2-5; tentative D call: TRBD1 (6 bases). Germline V gene lookup returns CDR1 SEHNR and CDR2 FQNEAQ (reference sequence). The V and J ends lost 3 bases and 1 base respectively, with 18 bases between them. The CDR3 contains 17 residues. The CDR3 loop reads CASSLTGTPLIQETQYF. The CDR3 DNA is TGTGCCAGCAGCTTGACAGGTACCCCCCTCATCCAAGAGACCCAGTACTTC. Complete variable domain (other parts from reference TRBV7-9 and TRBJ2-5): DTGVSQNPRHKITKRGQNVTFRCDPISEHNRLYWYRQTLGQGPEFLTYFQNEAQLEKSRLLSDRFSAERPKGSFSTLEIQRTEQGDSAMYLCASSLTGTPLIQETQYFGPGTRLLVL.

The chain recombines TRBV18 with TRBJ2-7; 9 nucleotides match TRBD1. There are 15 residues in the CDR3. Germline assignment: CDR1 KGHSH and CDR2 LQKENI. J gave up 4 bases and V 2 bases, and 6 bases lay outside the gene matches. CDR3 protein: CASSPTTGGSYEQYF. The CDR3 DNA is TGTGCCAGCTCACCAACTACAGGGGGCTCTTACGAGCAGTACTTC.

CDR3 region: CASSEAPSGGANTGELFF. The DNA of the CDR3 is TGTGCCAGCAGTGAAGCCCCTAGCGGGGGGGCGAACACCGGGGAGCTGTTTTTT. The J gene is TRBJ2-2, the V gene TRBV2, with 12 bases that match TRBD2. Unmatched junction bases numbered 2, after V lost 0 bases and J lost 0 bases. This CDR3 is built from 18 residues. The germline V gene encodes CDR1 SNHLY and CDR2 FYNNEI. Full variable domain (missing parts from reference TRBV2 and TRBJ2-2): EPEVTQTPSHQVTQMGQEVILRCVPISNHLYFYWYRQILGQKVEFLVSFYNNEISEKSEIFDDQFSVERPDGSNFTLKIRSTKLEDSAMYFCASSEAPSGGANTGELFFGEGSRLTVL.

This chain uses TRBV5-5 with TRBJ2-3; 12 bases fit TRBD2. Per the germline V gene, CDR1 is SGHKS and CDR2 is YYEKEE (reference sequence). The length of the CDR3 is 17 residues. The V gene end was trimmed by 1 base and the J gene end by 1 base; junction bases not matched to a gene: 4. CDR3 in DNA: TGTGCCAGCAGCTTGAGGAGACTAGCGGGGGGCACAGATACGCAGTATTTT. Translating gives CASSLRRLAGGTDTQYF.

V usage is TRBV12-3 or TRBV12-4 and J usage is TRBJ2-1; D may correspond to TRBD1 or TRBD2 (5 bases each). The CDR3 totals 10 residues. V was shortened by 8 bases and J by 6 bases, with 5 bases between the two germline ends. CDR3 sequence reads: CASGTNEQFF. The CDR3 DNA follows: TGTGCCAGCGGGACCAATGAGCAGTTCTTC.

The genes are TRBV27 and TRBJ2-7; D is perhaps TRBD2 (6 bases). The CDR3 length is 12 residues. The germline V and J ends were trimmed by 8 bases and 3 bases, with 11 bases remaining between them. Germline lookup yields CDR1 MNHEY and CDR2 SMNVEV (reference sequence). The CDR3 region has the DNA TGTGCCAGCGGACTACAAGGCTACGAGCAGTACTTC. It translates to CASGLQGYEQYF.

This clone was seen just once. The chain has TRBV5-5 and TRBJ1-1, with D uncertain. Trimming cost V 2 bases and J 2 bases, with 22 bases left between them. This CDR3 has 18 residues. Germline V gene sequence: CDR1 SGHKS, CDR2 YYEKEE (reference sequence). CDR3 region: CASSLSRGPEPLNTEAFF. The CDR3, as DNA: TGTGCCAGCAGCTTATCCCGCGGACCCGAGCCTCTAAACACTGAAGCTTTCTTT. Complete variable domain (other parts from reference TRBV5-5 and TRBJ1-1): DAGVTQSPTHLIKTRGQQVTLRCSPISGHKSVSWYQQVLGQGPQFIFQYYEKEERGRGNFPDRFSARQFPNYSSELNVNALLLGDSALYLCASSLSRGPEPLNTEAFFGQGTRLTVV.

The V and J genes are TRBV3-1 (or the pseudogene TRBV3-2) and TRBJ2-2; the match to TRBD2 covers 9 bases. Trimming removed 11 bases from V and 1 base from J; junction bases left unmatched: 5. Germline loops: CDR1 LGHDT, CDR2 YNNKEL (reference sequence). There are 14 residues in the CDR3. As DNA, the CDR3 is TGTGCCTGCCATAGCGGGGGGAACACCGGGGAGCTGTTTTTT. Encoded protein: CACHSGGNTGELFF.